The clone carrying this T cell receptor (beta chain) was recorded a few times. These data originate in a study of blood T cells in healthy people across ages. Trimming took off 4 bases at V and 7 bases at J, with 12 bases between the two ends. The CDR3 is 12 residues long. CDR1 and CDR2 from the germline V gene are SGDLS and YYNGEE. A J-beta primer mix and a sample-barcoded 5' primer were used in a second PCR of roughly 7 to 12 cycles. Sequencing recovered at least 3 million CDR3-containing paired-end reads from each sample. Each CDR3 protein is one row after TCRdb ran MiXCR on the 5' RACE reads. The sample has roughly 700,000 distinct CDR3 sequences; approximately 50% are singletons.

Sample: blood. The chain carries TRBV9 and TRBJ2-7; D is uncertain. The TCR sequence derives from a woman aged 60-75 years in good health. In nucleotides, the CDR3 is TGTGCCAGCAGCCCCAATGTGGGTGAGCAGTACTTC. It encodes CASSPNVGEQYF.